These 16 T cell receptor beta chains originate from one sample sequenced in a study of identical twins. MiXCR, applied by TCRdb to the 5' RACE reads, yields one record per CDR3 protein. The sample lists 690,000 or so distinct CDR3 sequences, around 6% occurring once. The sequenced sample was naive T cells sorted from blood. Receptors originate from a man aged 18 to 30 in good health.

This clonotype was observed many times. The gene calls are TRBV15 and TRBJ2-7, with D uncertain. From germline, CDR1 is LNHNV and CDR2 YYDKDF (reference sequence). The CDR3 has 13 amino acids. The V end lost 0 bases, the J end lost 6 bases, and 9 bases lay between the germline ends. The CDR3 protein is CATSRDKGLEQYF. The CDR3 DNA is TGTGCCACCAGCAGAGATAAAGGCCTCGAGCAGTACTTC.

This clonotype was counted many times. The V and J genes are TRBV28 and TRBJ2-3; 10 positions match TRBD2. This CDR3 has 16 residues. The germline V gene encodes CDR1 MDHEN and CDR2 SYDVKM. Trimming at V came to 1 base and at J to 1 base, leaving 2 bases not matched to a gene. The CDR3 sequence: CASSLSGTSGTDTQYF. The CDR3 DNA reads TGTGCCAGCAGTTTATCGGGGACTAGCGGCACAGATACGCAGTATTTT.

The chain employs TRBV29-1 and TRBJ1-1; D ambiguous. V shed 3 bases and J shed 1 base, with 9 bases lying between them. The CDR3 length is 13 residues. Germline CDR1 reads SQVTM; CDR2 reads ANQGSEA. The CDR3 bases are TGCAGCGTTGATAAAGGGAGGAACACTGAAGCTTTCTTT. Its protein product is CSVDKGRNTEAFF.

This clonotype has ten or more counts. The gene calls are TRBV20-1 and TRBJ2-3; TRBD1 matches 10 bases. Germline V gene data show CDR1 as DFQATT and CDR2 as SNEGSKA (reference sequence). The CDR3 totals 15 residues. V was clipped by 7 bases and J by 1 base; unmatched bases: 8. The CDR3, as DNA: TGCAGTGTCCCGACCGGGACAGGGGGCACAGATACGCAGTATTTT. Amino acid sequence: CSVPTGTGGTDTQYF.

This clonotype was seen ten or more times. This rearrangement joins TRBV7-9 to TRBJ2-1; D is unclear. Looked up from germline, CDR1 is SEHNR and CDR2 is FQNEAQ (reference sequence). This CDR3 contains 12 residues. V lost 5 bases and J lost 10, with 12 bases in between. CDR3 bases: TGTGCCAGCAGCCCCAGAGGTTGGGAGCAGTTCTTC. Amino acid sequence: CASSPRGWEQFF.

In this sample, this clonotype turned up many times. Here the CDR3 reads CATSRGRGFNTEAFF. The CDR3 nucleotides are TGTGCCACCAGCAGAGGAAGGGGCTTCAACACTGAAGCTTTCTTT. The V gene is TRBV15, the J gene TRBJ1-1, with D maybe TRBD1 (5 bases). The CDR3 spans 15 residues. The germline gives CDR1 LNHNV, CDR2 YYDKDF (reference sequence). With 1 base removed from V and 2 bases from J, the gap between germline ends came to 11 bases.

This clonotype has a count of ten or more. The chain is built from TRBV20-1 and TRBJ2-1; 14 nucleotides align to TRBD2. The CDR3 totals 15 residues. Germline V gives CDR1 DFQATT, CDR2 SNEGSKA (reference sequence). The J segment lost 2 bases and the V segment lost 6 bases, leaving 3 bases of the junction unmatched. Written as DNA, the CDR3 is TGCAGTGCGACGACTAGCGGGAGGGCCTACAATGAGCAGTTCTTC. Protein product: CSATTSGRAYNEQFF.

This clonotype was picked up many times. The genes are TRBV12-3 or TRBV12-4 and TRBJ2-4, with D perhaps matching TRBD1 (6 bases). Between the trimmed V and J ends, which lost 6 bases and 1 base, there was a span of 16 bases. The CDR3 totals 16 residues. The DNA of the CDR3 is TGTGCCAGCAGCCTGGCAGGGGTTATGGCCAAAAACATTCAGTACTTC. It yields the protein CASSLAGVMAKNIQYF.

This clonotype has a count of ten or more. CDR3 protein: CASSPGWTRLQETQYF. CDR3 coding DNA: TGTGCCAGCAGTCCCGGATGGACAAGGCTTCAAGAGACCCAGTACTTC. This chain joins TRBV27 and TRBJ2-5; the D gene is possibly TRBD1 (5 bases). V lost 5 bases and J 2 bases, leaving 18 bases between the germline ends. The V gene's germline CDR1 is MNHEY and CDR2 SMNVEV (reference sequence). CDR3 size: 16 residues.

This clonotype was recorded many times. The chain combines TRBV24-1 with TRBJ2-3, with 7 bases that match TRBD2. The CDR3 is 17 residues long. V was pared by 3 bases and J by 0 bases, with 8 bases of the junction left unmatched. Germline CDR1 and CDR2: KGHDR and SFDVKD. In nucleotides, the CDR3 is TGTGCCACCAGTGATCCTAAAAGCGGGGCCAGCACAGATACGCAGTATTTT. This translates into CATSDPKSGASTDTQYF.

V usage is TRBV7-6 and J usage is TRBJ2-1; TRBD1 agrees at 7 bases. CDR1 is SGHVS and CDR2 is FNYEAQ in the germline V gene. The CDR3 covers 14 residues. Trimming took 6 bases from V and 9 from J; bases not matched to a gene: 11. The CDR3 sequence is CASSQPTGASEQFF. The CDR3, as DNA: TGTGCCAGCAGTCAGCCCACAGGGGCCAGTGAGCAGTTCTTC.

This clonotype was seen many times. The chain carries TRBV24-1 and TRBJ2-1, with 11 positions matching TRBD2. The CDR3 totals 13 residues. V trimming: 9 bases; J trimming: 9 bases; junction bases outside the gene matches: 6. Germline values: CDR1 KGHDR, CDR2 SFDVKD. The DNA for the CDR3 is TGTGCCACCCAGGGGACTAGCGGCGTTGAGCAGTTCTTC. Translating gives CATQGTSGVEQFF.

The chain combines TRBV7-9 with TRBJ2-5; 10 nucleotides agree with TRBD2. CDR1 is SEHNR, CDR2 FQNEAQ, per germline (reference sequence). CDR3 size: 15 residues. Germline trimming cut 1 base from V and 4 bases from J; bases unmatched to any gene: 3. CDR3: CASSLEAGGAETQYF. CDR3 in DNA: TGTGCCAGCAGCTTAGAAGCGGGAGGGGCAGAGACCCAGTACTTC.

The gene calls are TRBV12-3 or TRBV12-4 and TRBJ2-7; D call uncertain. CDR3 size: 13 residues. V was trimmed by 9 bases and J by 2 bases, leaving 14 bases between them. The CDR3, as DNA: TGTGCCAGTTCTACTCATTCCACCTACGAGCAGTACTTC. Translated, it gives CASSTHSTYEQYF.

This clonotype was seen ten or more times. This chain joins TRBV5-1 and TRBJ2-2; 11 positions match TRBD2. There are 17 residues in the CDR3. Germline-derived CDR1 and CDR2 are SGHRS and YFSETQ. The V gene end was trimmed by 5 bases and the J gene end by 0 bases; junction bases not matched to a gene: 6. The CDR3 protein is CASRPTSGAANTGELFF. The CDR3 DNA reads as TGCGCCAGCAGACCGACTAGCGGGGCCGCGAACACCGGGGAGCTGTTTTTT.

This clonotype was found many times. The V gene is TRBV28, the J gene TRBJ2-7, with unresolved D. The V and J ends lost 8 bases and 4 bases respectively, with 6 bases between them. In germline, CDR1 is MDHEN, CDR2 SYDVKM. This CDR3 is 10 amino acids long. In nucleotides, the CDR3 is TGTGCCAGCGGGGTTTACGAGCAGTACTTC. Its translation: CASGVYEQYF.